This T cell receptor (beta chain) appears in the sequencing data of a study of control samples from healthy donors and cancer patients. Repertoires were generated with immunoSEQ multiplex PCR, while TCRdb's copy carries only in-frame clones and drops some. The sample comprises 35,000 to 50,000 clones, 80% to 90% of which are singletons, and roughly 10% rests with the top ten. V shed 4 bases and J shed 5 bases, with 11 bases lying between them. CDR3 length equals 13 residues. The germline V gene encodes CDR1 SGHDN and CDR2 FVKESK. V is TRBV14 and J is TRBJ2-5; a weak D match, TRBD1 (6 bases). The sequence derives from a woman in her sixties or seventies with lung cancer. The source material was PBMCs. The CDR3 sequence: CASSLDSRETQYF. Written as DNA, the CDR3 is TGTGCCAGCAGCCTGGACAGCCGGGAGACCCAGTACTTC.